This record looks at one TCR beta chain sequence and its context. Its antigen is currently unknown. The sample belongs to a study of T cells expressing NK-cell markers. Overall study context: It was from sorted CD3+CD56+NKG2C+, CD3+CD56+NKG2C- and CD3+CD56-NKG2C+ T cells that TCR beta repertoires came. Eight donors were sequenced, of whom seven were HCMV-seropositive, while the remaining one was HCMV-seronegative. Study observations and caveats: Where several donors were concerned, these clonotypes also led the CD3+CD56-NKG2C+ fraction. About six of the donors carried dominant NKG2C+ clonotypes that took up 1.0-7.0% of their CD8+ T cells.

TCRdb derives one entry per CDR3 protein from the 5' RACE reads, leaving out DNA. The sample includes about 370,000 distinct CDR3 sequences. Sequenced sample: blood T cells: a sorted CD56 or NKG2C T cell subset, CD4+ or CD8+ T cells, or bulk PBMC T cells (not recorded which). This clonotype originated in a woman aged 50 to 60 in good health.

CDR3: CASSLGGQWDTEAFF. The V call is TRBV5-6, the J call TRBJ1-1; with no DNA, the TCRdb D assignment of TRBD1 cannot be verified. CDR1 is SGHDT, CDR2 YYEEEE, per germline. This CDR3 comprises 15 residues. Variable domain in full (rest from reference TRBV5-6 and TRBJ1-1): DAGVTQSPTHLIKTRGQQVTLRCSPKSGHDTVSWYQQALGQGPQFIFQYYEEEERQRGNFPDRFSGHQFPNYSSELNVNALLLGDSALYLCASSLGGQWDTEAFFGQGTRLTVV.